These 24 T cell receptor beta chains were all obtained from the same sample, sequenced in a study of identical twins. One entry per CDR3 protein, called by TCRdb with MiXCR from the 5' RACE reads. The sample lists around 340,000 distinct CDR3 sequences; 8.5% to 10% were seen once. Sequenced input: naive T cells sorted from blood. These receptors all come from a woman in her fifties or sixties in good health.

Note on this clonotype: One junction end disagrees with the germline gene, perhaps due to a read error. The chain combines TRBV10-3 with TRBJ2-1, with a tentative D call TRBD2 (6 bases). The CDR3 spans 17 residues. Germline values: CDR1 ENHRY, CDR2 SYGVKD. CDR3 bases: TGTCCCATCAGTGAGCTAGCGAGCTCTCGGGGATACAATGAGCAGTTCTTC. Protein sequence: CPISELASSRGYNEQFF.

This clonotype turned up a few times. V usage is TRBV5-1 and J usage is TRBJ2-7, with 7 bases fitting TRBD1. The CDR3 runs 14 residues. The trim removed 4 bases at V and 1 base at J, leaving 5 bases unmatched. Germline CDR1 is SGHRS and CDR2 is YFSETQ. CDR3 in amino acids: CASSLLTGSYEQYF. CDR3 in DNA: TGCGCCAGCAGCCTATTGACAGGGTCCTACGAGCAGTACTTC.

A few counts support this clonotype. The rearrangement joins TRBV4-2 to TRBJ2-5; D possibly matches TRBD1 or TRBD2 (5 bases each). The ends were cut back, 4 bases at V and 2 bases at J, with 14 bases in the middle. The CDR3 consists of 15 residues. Germline V gene lookup returns CDR1 LGHNA and CDR2 YNFKEQ. The CDR3, as DNA: TGTGCCAGCAGCCGGGCGAGTGGGGGTCAAGAGACCCAGTACTTC. Amino acids: CASSRASGGQETQYF.

In this sample, this clonotype turned up many times. V gene TRBV6-2 or TRBV6-3 combines with J gene TRBJ2-5; the D gene could be TRBD1 or TRBD2 (5 bases each). V was pared by 6 bases and J by 1 base, with 9 bases between. Germline-derived CDR1 and CDR2 are MNHEY and SVGEGT. The CDR3 loop spans 13 amino acids. The CDR3 bases are TGTGCCAGCAGGAGGGGCCCCCAAGAGACCCAGTACTTC. This encodes CASRRGPQETQYF.

The chain employs TRBV20-1 and TRBJ2-3, with TRBD2 identical over 15 bases. Germline V gene sequence: CDR1 DFQATT, CDR2 SNEGSKA (reference sequence). The CDR3 consists of 18 residues. V dropped 5 bases and J dropped 2; count of bases not matched to a gene: 11. The CDR3 bases are TGCAGTGCTTCGAGACCGGGACTAGCGGGAGGCCCCACAGATACGCAGTATTTT. Translation gives CSASRPGLAGGPTDTQYF.

This clonotype occurred a few times. The gene calls are TRBV20-1 and TRBJ2-2; D is unclear. The CDR3 has 12 residues. The germline V and J ends were trimmed by 1 base and 5 bases, with 5 bases remaining between them. Per the germline V gene, CDR1 is DFQATT and CDR2 is SNEGSKA (reference sequence). The CDR3 DNA follows: TGCAGTGCTAGAGTTGGTACCGGGGAGCTGTTTTTT. Translated, it gives CSARVGTGELFF.

This clonotype came up a few times. A much larger clone lies one base from this, so it may be a read error. The CDR3 spells CASSLVGYEQFF. The CDR3 nucleotides are TGTGCCAGCAGCTTAGTGGGCTATGAGCAGTTCTTC. The V and J genes are TRBV11-3 and TRBJ2-1; D uncertain. Germline values: CDR1 SGHNT, CDR2 YENEEA. Trimming shortened V by 1 base and J by 8 bases, and 6 bases separated the two germline ends. CDR3 size: 12 residues.

This clonotype was seen a handful of times. The chain employs TRBV24-1 and TRBJ2-3, with 7 bases that match TRBD1. The CDR3 extends over 16 amino acids. Trimming cost V 3 bases and J 2 bases; bases outside gene matches: 7. Germline lookup yields CDR1 KGHDR and CDR2 SFDVKD. This CDR3 reads CATSDKGAGATDTQYF. DNA of the CDR3: TGTGCCACCAGTGATAAGGGGGCAGGGGCCACAGATACGCAGTATTTT.

The chain couples TRBV5-8 to TRBJ1-5; D gene unclear. V dropped 0 bases and J dropped 8 bases, with 3 bases sitting between them. This CDR3 has 11 amino acids. From germline, CDR1 is SGHTS and CDR2 YDEGEE. The CDR3 coding sequence is TGTGCCAGCAGCTTGGAAGAGCCCCAGCATTTT. Translating gives CASSLEEPQHF.

This clonotype has more than one count but fewer than ten. The chain is built from TRBV11-2 and TRBJ1-1; D remains ambiguous. Germline V CDR1 and CDR2: SGHAT, FQNNGV. The CDR3 runs 15 residues. V lost 5 bases and J lost 2, with 15 bases in between. Written as DNA, the CDR3 is TGTGCCAGCAGCACTTGGTCAGGAGGCAACACTGAAGCTTTCTTT. Its protein is CASSTWSGGNTEAFF.

This clonotype was seen a few times. V and J are TRBV12-3 or TRBV12-4 and TRBJ2-2, with a tentative D call TRBD2 (5 bases). The V end lost 1 base, the J end lost 4 bases, and 7 bases lay between the germline ends. The CDR3 consists of 14 residues. This CDR3 reads CASSLVGSTGELFF. DNA for the CDR3: TGTGCCAGCAGTTTAGTAGGGAGCACCGGGGAGCTGTTTTTT.

There are a few counts of this clonotype. This chain connects TRBV6-5 to TRBJ1-5; no clear D. Trimming shortened V by 4 bases and J by 1 base, and 11 bases separated the two germline ends. This CDR3 comprises 15 residues. Germline assignment: CDR1 MNHEY and CDR2 SVGAGI. CDR3 nucleotide sequence: TGTGCCAGCAGTTTTTCGCGAGGCAGCAATCAGCCCCAGCATTTT. This sequence encodes CASSFSRGSNQPQHF.

Only a few counts were recorded for this clonotype. This sequence joins TRBV30 and TRBJ2-2; TRBD1 is a possible D gene (6 bases). Trimming left V 4 bases short and J 4 bases short, with 13 bases between. CDR1 is GTSNPN and CDR2 is SVGIG in the germline V gene (reference sequence). This CDR3 has 14 residues. CDR3 coding DNA: TGTGCCTGGACGTCCAGGGGATTCACCGGGGAGCTGTTTTTT. Translation gives CAWTSRGFTGELFF.

In its sample, this clonotype was seen many times. The rearrangement links TRBV5-1 to TRBJ2-2, with unresolved D. The length of the CDR3 is 14 residues. The V end was cut by 4 bases, the J end by 0 bases, with 7 bases between. CDR1 and CDR2 (germline): SGHRS, YFSETQ. Written as DNA, the CDR3 is TGCGCCAGCAGCCTCGTCTCGAACACCGGGGAGCTGTTTTTT. Translating it yields CASSLVSNTGELFF. Looking up the rest from reference TRBV5-1 and TRBJ2-2 gives the full variable domain: KAGVTQTPRYLIKTRGQQVTLSCSPISGHRSVSWYQQTPGQGLQFLFEYFSETQRNKGNFPGRFSGRQFSNSRSEMNVSTLELGDSALYLCASSLVSNTGELFFGEGSRLTVL.

This clonotype was detected ten times or more. This chain uses TRBV10-3 with TRBJ2-2, with a possible D match to TRBD2 (6 bases). The CDR3 consists of 14 residues. Germline V gives CDR1 ENHRY, CDR2 SYGVKD. The germline V and J ends were trimmed by 10 bases and 9 bases, with 21 bases remaining between them. In DNA, the CDR3 is TGTGCCACCCGAATAGCGGATCTCGACCGGGAGCTGTTTTTT. Translating gives CATRIADLDRELFF.

This clonotype was picked up many times. The chain joins TRBV24-1 to TRBJ2-1; D not resolved. V was pared by 5 bases and J by 0 bases, with 4 bases between. The CDR3 runs to 13 residues. CDR1 and CDR2 from the germline V gene are KGHDR and SFDVKD. This CDR3 is CATSVGSYNEQFF. For the CDR3, the DNA is TGTGCCACCAGTGTGGGCTCCTACAATGAGCAGTTCTTC.

This clonotype was detected a few times. The genes are TRBV6-2 or TRBV6-3 and TRBJ2-7; D gene uncertain. Trimming took off 2 bases at V and 6 bases at J, with 11 bases between the two ends. The V gene's germline CDR1 is MNHEY and CDR2 SVGEGT. This CDR3 is built from 13 residues. This CDR3 is CASSYGLGFEQYF. The DNA of the CDR3 is TGTGCCAGCAGTTACGGCCTCGGTTTCGAGCAGTACTTC.

This clonotype came up many times. In DNA, the CDR3 is TGTGCCACCAGTGACCACCCCTCGGCGGGAGGGCCAAGAGATACGCAGTATTTT. Its translation: CATSDHPSAGGPRDTQYF. The chain carries TRBV24-1 and TRBJ2-3, with 9 bases fitting TRBD2. Trimming took 4 bases from V and 5 from J; bases not matched to a gene: 15. Germline V gives CDR1 KGHDR, CDR2 SFDVKD. The CDR3 loop spans 18 amino acids.

This sequence joins TRBV11-3 and TRBJ2-7, with 7 bases that match TRBD2. From germline, CDR1 is SGHNT and CDR2 YENEEA. V was pared by 0 bases and J by 5 bases, with 13 bases of the junction left unmatched. This CDR3 is 17 amino acids long. For the CDR3, the DNA is TGTGCCAGCAGCTTAGATCGTTGGCGGGAGAAGGAAGACGAGCAGTACTTC. Translation gives CASSLDRWREKEDEQYF.

J is TRBJ1-4 and V is TRBV6-1; D gene ambiguous. V was clipped by 3 bases and J by 3 bases, with 11 bases between them. Germline loops: CDR1 MNHNS, CDR2 SASEGT. The CDR3 is 15 residues long. This CDR3 reads CASSDPGRANEKLFF. CDR3 in DNA: TGTGCCAGCAGTGATCCCGGGCGTGCTAATGAAAAACTGTTTTTT.

This clonotype has more than one count but fewer than ten. The chain couples TRBV20-1 to TRBJ2-1; the D gene could be TRBD1 or TRBD2 (6 bases each). V lost 6 bases and J 6 bases, leaving 9 bases between the germline ends. This CDR3 has 11 residues. CDR1 is DFQATT, CDR2 SNEGSKA, per germline (reference sequence). The CDR3 DNA reads as TGCAGTGCGAGGGGGGTCAATGAGCAGTTCTTC. As protein: CSARGVNEQFF.

There are many counts of this clonotype. V usage is TRBV5-5 and J usage is TRBJ1-2, with 7 positions matching TRBD1. The CDR3 totals 14 residues. Germline V lookup: CDR1 SGHKS, CDR2 YYEKEE (reference sequence). The junction had 1 base not matched to a gene; V was cut back by 0 bases and J by 2 bases. This CDR3 reads CASSLEGANYGYTF. The CDR3 DNA is TGTGCCAGCAGCTTGGAGGGGGCGAACTATGGCTACACCTTC.

This clonotype was seen a few times. The chain has TRBV5-1 and TRBJ2-7; 14 bases match TRBD2. Germline CDR1 reads SGHRS; CDR2 reads YFSETQ. V lost 4 bases and J lost 6; bases outside the gene matches: 3. The CDR3 sequence is 14 residues long. The CDR3 bases are TGCGCCAGCAGCCTTGGACTAGCGGGAGGCGAGCAGTACGTC. This translates into CASSLGLAGGEQYV.

The sample holds a few counts of this clonotype. The chain is built from TRBV3-1 and TRBJ2-3; unclear D gene. Germline CDR1 is LGHDT and CDR2 is YNNKEL (reference sequence). V lost 1 base to trimming and J lost 2 bases, with 16 bases between them. CDR3 length: 17 residues. CDR3 DNA sequence: TGTGCCAGCAGCCAAGTCGAGTGGGCAGCCAACACAGATACGCAGTATTTT. Its translation is CASSQVEWAANTDTQYF.